This T cell receptor (beta chain) was sequenced during a study of blood T cell repertoires in COVID-19. Study as a whole: T cells, B-cell-depleted T cells, or PBMCs supplied cDNA or gDNA.

The CDR3 spans 15 residues. Germline assignment: CDR1 SGHTA and CDR2 FQGTGA. V gave up 4 bases and J gave up 5 bases; unmatched junction bases: 8. Enrollees, about 18 to 89 years old, lived in roughly 24 US areas. Participants were placed into cohorts based on the clinical history they reported. This table comes from immunoSEQ multiplex PCR, and its TCRdb copy is limited to in-frame clones, with some not included. Of 160,000 or so clones in the sample, 80% were seen once. This TCR was recovered from a man aged 40-49 years who had recovered from COVID-19. The chain employs TRBV7-3 and TRBJ2-1; 7 nucleotides line up with TRBD1. Source material: PBMCs or T cells enriched from blood (not recorded which). The CDR3 loop is CASSSQGGANNEQFF. As DNA, the CDR3 is TGTGCCAGCAGCTCACAAGGGGGCGCAAACAATGAGCAGTTCTTC.